Presented here are 6 T cell receptor beta chains from one specimen sequenced in a study of T cell responses to AZD1222 COVID-19 vaccine. Profiled with immunoSEQ multiplex PCR; TCRdb holds only in-frame clones, not every one. The table has 150,000 to 200,000 clones, approximately 90% seen once; the top ten hold approximately 3.4%. The sequenced sample was peripheral blood, obtained 28 days after the second AZD1222 dose. These receptors were obtained from an adult who received the AZD1222 COVID-19 vaccine.

V usage is TRBV28 and J usage is TRBJ2-7; a weak D match, TRBD2 (6 bases). The CDR3 consists of 16 residues. Germline V gives CDR1 MDHEN, CDR2 SYDVKM. V was pared by 6 bases and J by 0 bases, with 18 bases between. CDR3 loop: CASSLIGGPSSYEQYF. In DNA form, the CDR3 reads TGTGCCAGCAGCTTAATCGGGGGACCTAGCTCCTACGAGCAGTACTTC.

The gene calls are TRBV4-1 and TRBJ1-1; D gene unclear. The CDR3 extends over 13 amino acids. Trimming took 0 bases from V and 5 from J, leaving 7 bases between them. The germline CDR1 and CDR2 sequences are MGHRA and YSYEKL. CDR3 loop: CASSQEVVTEAFF. DNA for the CDR3: TGCGCCAGCAGCCAAGAGGTGGTGACTGAAGCTTTCTTT.

The chain combines TRBV20-1 with TRBJ1-1; unclear D gene. Germline values: CDR1 DFQATT, CDR2 SNEGSKA (reference sequence). The CDR3 runs to 11 residues. Between the trimmed V and J ends, which lost 3 bases and 6 bases, there was a span of 8 bases. CDR3 sequence (DNA): TGCAGTGCTAGGCCGGGCGCTGAAGCTTTCTTT. Protein: CSARPGAEAFF.

This clone was recorded a few times. The V gene is TRBV10-3, the J gene TRBJ2-7, with 8 bases lining up with TRBD1. This CDR3 has 14 residues. V lost 0 bases to trimming and J lost 7 bases; unmatched junction nucleotides: 5. The germline V gene encodes CDR1 ENHRY and CDR2 SYGVKD. The CDR3 DNA reads TGTGCCATCAGTGAGTCAGGACAGGGCTGGGAGCAGTACTTC. Protein: CAISESGQGWEQYF.

In the case of this clone: Other DNA sequences in the same sample also yield this CDR3. The V call is TRBV11-2, the J call TRBJ2-3; D not certain. Per the germline V gene, CDR1 is SGHAT and CDR2 is FQNNGV. This CDR3 region has 14 residues. V lost 0 bases and J 0 bases, leaving 4 bases between the germline ends. CDR3 residues: CASSLDRSTDTQYF. CDR3 nucleotide sequence: TGTGCCAGCAGCTTAGATCGTAGCACAGATACGCAGTATTTT. Variable domain in full (rest from reference TRBV11-2 and TRBJ2-3): EAGVAQSPRYKIIEKRQSVAFWCNPISGHATLYWYQQILGQGPKLLIQFQNNGVVDDSQLPKDRFSAERLKGVDSTLKIQPAKLEDSAVYLCASSLDRSTDTQYFGPGTRLTVL.

This chain joins TRBV5-5 and TRBJ2-2; tentative D call: TRBD1 (5 bases). CDR1 is SGHKS and CDR2 is YYEKEE in the germline V gene (reference sequence). Trimming shortened V by 0 bases and J by 1 base, and 13 bases separated the two germline ends. The CDR3 has 17 residues. CDR3 sequence (DNA): TGTGCCAGCAGCTTGGGCCTCCGGACACTGAACACCGGGGAGCTGTTTTTT. Translation: CASSLGLRTLNTGELFF.